The text below deals with one T cell receptor beta chain. The antigen is not known. This sample was included in a study of shared clonotypes between healthy human individuals. This CDR3 is 15 amino acids long. From germline, CDR1 is SGHRS and CDR2 YFSETQ. V lost 5 bases, J lost 6 bases, and 5 bases stayed unmatched. The study's findings and limits: With a few donors compared, roughly 5% of naive CD4 clonotypes were shared.

Naive CD8 cells lacked CD45RO and underwent positive selection for CCR7, leaving out terminally differentiated effector memory CD45RA+ cells. Deep level was the assay's run setting. Generated by immunoSEQ multiplex PCR, the TCRdb table keeps only in-frame clones and is missing some. The table has 1.5 million to 2.5 million clones, about 95% seen once; the top ten hold more than 0.9%. The source of this sequence is a man younger than 30 in good health. Specimen: naive CD8+ T cells sorted from blood. J is TRBJ1-6 and V is TRBV5-1; 10 bases line up with TRBD1. CDR3 in amino acids: CASRFRTGGNSPLHF. Here the CDR3 DNA reads TGCGCCAGCAGATTCCGGACAGGGGGTAATTCACCCCTCCACTTT.